This T cell receptor (beta chain) was observed in a study of Graves' ophthalmopathy and Graves' hyperthyroidism. In donors with ophthalmopathy, activity was moderate-to-severe, with CAS ≥3, NOSPECS ≥4 and duration under 3 months. As diagnostic evidence, clinical symptoms, serum thyroxine, TRAb, thyroid ultrasound and orbital computed tomography were relied upon. CDR1 SEHNR and CDR2 FQNEAQ come from the germline V gene (reference sequence). The V end lost 3 bases, the J end lost 2 bases, and 11 bases lay between the germline ends. The CDR3 has 16 residues. Beta-chain TCR CDR3 regions were amplified from RNA transcripts. The first-round RT-PCR employed HTBI primers together with the Qiagen OneStep RT-PCR kit. A multiplex PCR was then performed as the second round. TCRdb fed the multiplex PCR reads into MiXCR, producing one record per CDR3 protein. The table has hundreds of thousands of distinct CDR3 sequences, roughly 41% seen once.

Study-level results: The model flagged ophthalmopathy progression at approximately 66% sensitivity and 72.22% specificity.

This clonotype was detected ten times or more. Its cognate antigen is unknown. Sequences were obtained from peripheral blood. The chain joins TRBV7-9 to TRBJ2-6; D tentatively fits TRBD1 or TRBD2 (7 bases each). This clonotype was sampled from an adult man with Graves' ophthalmopathy. In nucleotides, the CDR3 is TGTGCCAGCAGCTTGGGAGGGGGCGCTGGGGCCAACGTCCTGACTTTC. Translating gives CASSLGGGAGANVLTF.